These 10 T cell receptor beta chains came from one sample sequenced in a study of blood T cells in healthy people across ages (dated by TCRdb to about 2015). The library was obtained by 5' RACE. Sequencing was performed on an Illumina HiSeq 2500. A second about 7 to 11 cycle PCR used a sample-barcoded 5' primer and a J-beta primer mix. TCRdb took the public reads, trimmed them with fastp at Q25, ran MiXCR for clone calling and kept in-frame beta chains. Every entry covers one CDR3 protein and lists the most common genes and DNA from its rows. This sample comprises hundreds of thousands of distinct CDR3 sequences, more than 50% of them detected only once. The ten largest make up roughly 26% of the sample. Material for sequencing was blood. The source is a man aged 35 to 55 in good health.

The chain's CDR3 is CASSYRNLNTEAFF. The CDR3 DNA sequence: TGTGCCAGCAGCTACCGGAATTTGAACACTGAAGCTTTCTTT. V usage is TRBV6-5 and J usage is TRBJ1-1; D unresolved. Germline lookup yields CDR1 MNHEY and CDR2 SVGAGI. The CDR3 contains 14 residues. V was clipped by 6 bases and J by 0 bases, with 11 bases between them.

The rearrangement joins TRBV4-2 to TRBJ1-5, with D uncertain. The V gene's germline CDR1 is LGHNA and CDR2 YNFKEQ. This CDR3 is built from 14 residues. V lost 4 bases and J 4 bases, leaving 11 bases between the germline ends. DNA for the CDR3: TGTGCCAGCAGCCCGCAGTCCTTTAATCAGCCCCAGCATTTT. Translated, it gives CASSPQSFNQPQHF.

V is TRBV7-9 and J is TRBJ1-5, with no clear D. V was pared by 1 base and J by 0 bases, with 4 bases between. The CDR3 has 14 residues. Germline V gene data show CDR1 as SEHNR and CDR2 as FQNEAQ (reference sequence). The CDR3 DNA sequence: TGTGCCAGCAGCTTAGACGTTAGCAATCAGCCCCAGCATTTT. It codes for CASSLDVSNQPQHF.

The table lists this clonotype with a count of one. V is TRBV24-1 and J is TRBJ2-3, with D maybe TRBD2 (5 bases). The germline V gene encodes CDR1 KGHDR and CDR2 SFDVKD. Between the trimmed V and J ends, which lost 3 bases and 1 base, there was a span of 13 bases. The CDR3 covers 16 residues. CDR3 DNA sequence: TGTGCCACCAGTGATGGGCCTAGCTTCGGCACAGATACGCAGTATTTT. Protein product: CATSDGPSFGTDTQYF.

The chain links TRBV9 to TRBJ2-2; D tentatively reads TRBD1 or TRBD2 (6 bases each). This CDR3 has 17 amino acids. CDR1 SGDLS and CDR2 YYNGEE come from the germline V gene. The V and J ends lost 4 bases and 2 bases respectively, with 18 bases between them. CDR3 amino acids: CASSPLGGGGNTGELFF. The CDR3 region has the DNA TGTGCCAGCAGCCCGCTAGGGGGAGGAGGTAACACCGGGGAGCTGTTTTTT.

This rearrangement joins TRBV28 to TRBJ1-2, with 7 bases matching TRBD1. CDR1 is MDHEN and CDR2 is SYDVKM in the germline V gene. Germline trimming cut 3 bases from V and 3 bases from J; bases unmatched to any gene: 7. The CDR3 runs to 15 residues. The CDR3 reads CASSFPYTGDYGYTF. The CDR3 DNA is TGTGCCAGCAGTTTCCCATATACAGGGGACTATGGCTACACCTTC.

In regard to this clonotype: A junction boundary mismatches the germline segment, possibly from a read error. The chain carries TRBV6-4 and TRBJ2-1; a weak D match, TRBD2 (5 bases). The CDR3 sequence is 15 residues long. Germline V lookup: CDR1 MRHNA, CDR2 SNTAGT. In DNA, the CDR3 is TGTGCCAGCGGTGACTCGGCGGGCTCCTACAATGAGCAGTTCTTC. Translating gives CASGDSAGSYNEQFF.

About this clonotype: The junction and the germline gene differ at one end; a read error may be behind it. The chain recombines TRBV28 with TRBJ2-5; 7 nucleotides match TRBD1. This CDR3 contains 14 residues. Per germline, CDR1 MDHEN and CDR2 SYDVKM. The CDR3 loop reads CASSPPGQQEAQYF. The CDR3 DNA reads TGTGCCAGCAGTCCCCCGGGACAGCAAGAGGCCCAGTACTTC.

The chain is built from TRBV24-1 and TRBJ2-5, with D perhaps given as TRBD1 or TRBD2 (5 bases each). The length of the CDR3 is 18 residues. The germline V and J ends were trimmed by 3 bases and 0 bases, with 19 bases remaining between them. Germline assignment: CDR1 KGHDR and CDR2 SFDVKD. Here the CDR3 reads CATSDVVLGPKDQETQYF. CDR3 bases: TGTGCCACCAGTGATGTAGTGCTGGGACCGAAGGACCAAGAGACCCAGTACTTC.

The chain carries TRBV3-1 and TRBJ1-1, with a weak D call TRBD1 (6 bases). This CDR3 has 12 amino acids. Germline lookup yields CDR1 LGHDT and CDR2 YNNKEL (reference sequence). The V end was cut by 2 bases, the J end by 11 bases, with 12 bases between. In DNA form, the CDR3 reads TGTGCCAGCAGCCAAAAAACAGGGACGGCTTTCTTT. Encoded protein: CASSQKTGTAFF.